A single sample gave rise to the 2 T cell receptor beta chains below, sequenced in a study of T cell responses to AZD1222 COVID-19 vaccine. This table comes from immunoSEQ multiplex PCR, and its TCRdb copy is limited to in-frame clones, with some not included. This sample carries just over 65,000 clones, about 90% of them seen once, and the ten largest clones take 17%. The specimen was peripheral blood, collected on day 0 of AZD1222 vaccination. The receptors shown here come from an adult in good health.

The CDR3 protein is CASRGAEIGLAGEQFF. The CDR3 coding sequence is TGTGCCAGCAGGGGGGCCGAGATCGGACTAGCGGGAGAGCAGTTCTTC. The chain uses TRBV3-1 (or the pseudogene TRBV3-2) and TRBJ2-1; 12 nucleotides agree with TRBD2. After removal of 6 bases from V and 10 bases from J, the junction contained 13 bases not matched to a gene. The CDR3 extends over 16 amino acids. Germline loops: CDR1 LGHDT, CDR2 YNNKEL (reference sequence).

The chain couples TRBV11-2 to TRBJ1-3; the D is unclear. Trimming pared 5 bases from V and 1 base from J, leaving 21 bases between. Per germline, CDR1 SGHAT and CDR2 FQNNGV. The CDR3 covers 18 residues. This CDR3 is CASSPRFYGSTSGNTIYF. The CDR3, as DNA: TGTGCCAGCAGCCCTCGATTTTATGGGAGCACGTCTGGAAACACCATATATTTT.